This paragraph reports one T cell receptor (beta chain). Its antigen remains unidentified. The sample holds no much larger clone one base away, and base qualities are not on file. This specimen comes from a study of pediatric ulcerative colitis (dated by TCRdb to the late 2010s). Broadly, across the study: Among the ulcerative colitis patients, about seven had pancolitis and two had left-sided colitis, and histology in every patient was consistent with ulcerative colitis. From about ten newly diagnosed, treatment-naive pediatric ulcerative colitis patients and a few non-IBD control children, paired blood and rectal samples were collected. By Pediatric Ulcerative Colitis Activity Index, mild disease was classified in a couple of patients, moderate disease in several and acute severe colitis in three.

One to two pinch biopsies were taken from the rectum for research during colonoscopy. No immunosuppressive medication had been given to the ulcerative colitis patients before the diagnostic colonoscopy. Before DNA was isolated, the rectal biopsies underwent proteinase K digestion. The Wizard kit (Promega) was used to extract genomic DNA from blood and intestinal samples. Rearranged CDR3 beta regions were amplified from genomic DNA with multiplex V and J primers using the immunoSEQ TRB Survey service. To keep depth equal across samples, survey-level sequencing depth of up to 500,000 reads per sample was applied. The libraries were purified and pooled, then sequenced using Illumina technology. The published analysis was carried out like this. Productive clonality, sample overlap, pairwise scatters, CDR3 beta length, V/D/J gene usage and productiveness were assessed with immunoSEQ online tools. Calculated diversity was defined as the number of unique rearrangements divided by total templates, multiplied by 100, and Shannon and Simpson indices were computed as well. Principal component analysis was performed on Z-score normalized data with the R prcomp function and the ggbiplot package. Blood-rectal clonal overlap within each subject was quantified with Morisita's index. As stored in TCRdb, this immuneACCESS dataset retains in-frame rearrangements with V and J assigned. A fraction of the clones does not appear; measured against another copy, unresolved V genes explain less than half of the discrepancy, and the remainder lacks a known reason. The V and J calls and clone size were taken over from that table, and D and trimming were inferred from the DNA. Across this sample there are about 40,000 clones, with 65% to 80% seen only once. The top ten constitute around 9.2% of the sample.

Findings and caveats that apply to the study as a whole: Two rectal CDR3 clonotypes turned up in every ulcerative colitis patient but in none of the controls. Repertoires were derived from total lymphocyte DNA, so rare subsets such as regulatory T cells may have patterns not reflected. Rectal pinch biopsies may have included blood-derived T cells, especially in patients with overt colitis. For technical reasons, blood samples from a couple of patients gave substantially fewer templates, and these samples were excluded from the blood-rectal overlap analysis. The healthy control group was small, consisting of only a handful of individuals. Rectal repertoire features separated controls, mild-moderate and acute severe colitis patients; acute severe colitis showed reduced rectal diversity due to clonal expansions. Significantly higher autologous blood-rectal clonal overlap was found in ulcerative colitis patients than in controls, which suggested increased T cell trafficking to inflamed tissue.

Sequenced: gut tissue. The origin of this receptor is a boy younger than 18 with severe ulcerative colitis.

The CDR3 corresponds to CASRGGTGGQYEQYF. Here is the DNA: TGTGCCAGCAGAGGGGGGACAGGGGGTCAGTACGAGCAGTACTTC. The chain is encoded by TRBV6-5 joined to TRBJ2-7; TRBD1 aligns with 11 central bases. Clipping removes 6 bases from V and 4 bases from J, with 8 as the unmatched junction base count. Looking up the germline V gene yields CDR1 MNHEY and CDR2 SVGAGI. The CDR3 spans 15 residues, from the cysteine through the phenylalanine. The CDR3 DNA has 45 bases and is translated from base 1.